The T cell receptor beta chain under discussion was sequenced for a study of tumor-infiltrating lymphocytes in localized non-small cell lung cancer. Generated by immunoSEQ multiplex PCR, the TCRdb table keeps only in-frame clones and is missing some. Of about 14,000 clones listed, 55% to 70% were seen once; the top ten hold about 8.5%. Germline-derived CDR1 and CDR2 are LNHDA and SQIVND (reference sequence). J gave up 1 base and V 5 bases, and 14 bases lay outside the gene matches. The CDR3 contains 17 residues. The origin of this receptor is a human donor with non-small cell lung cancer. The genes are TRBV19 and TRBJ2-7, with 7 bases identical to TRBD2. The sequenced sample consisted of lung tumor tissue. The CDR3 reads CASSPFPGLSRSYEQYF. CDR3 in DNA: TGTGCCAGTAGTCCCTTCCCGGGACTAAGTCGGTCCTACGAGCAGTACTTC.